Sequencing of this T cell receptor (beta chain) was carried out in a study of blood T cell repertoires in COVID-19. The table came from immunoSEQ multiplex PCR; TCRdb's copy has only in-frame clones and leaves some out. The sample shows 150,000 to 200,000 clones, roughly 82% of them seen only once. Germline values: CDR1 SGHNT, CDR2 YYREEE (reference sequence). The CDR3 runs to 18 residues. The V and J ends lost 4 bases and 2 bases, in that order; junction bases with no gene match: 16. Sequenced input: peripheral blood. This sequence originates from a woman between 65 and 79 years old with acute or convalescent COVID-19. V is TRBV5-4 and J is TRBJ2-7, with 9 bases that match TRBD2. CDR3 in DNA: TGTGCCAGCAGCCTACGCCCCTCTGGAGCGGGAGGAGCCTACGAGCAGTACTTC. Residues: CASSLRPSGAGGAYEQYF.